This entry describes one T cell receptor beta chain. This sample was taken from a study of blood T cell repertoires in COVID-19. Profiling relied on immunoSEQ multiplex PCR, and the TCRdb table lists in-frame clones only, not all of them. The data hold 200,000 to 300,000 clones, with around 88% observed a single time. The sequenced sample was peripheral blood. The source of this sequence is a man younger than 45 with active or convalescent COVID-19.

The CDR3 here is CASSSVQGFEAFF. CDR3 sequence (DNA): TGTGCCAGCAGCTCCGTACAGGGATTTGAAGCTTTCTTT. This sequence joins TRBV5-4 and TRBJ1-1; a weak D match, TRBD1 (6 bases). Germline CDR1 reads SGHNT; CDR2 reads YYREEE (reference sequence). The CDR3 runs 13 residues. Trimming left V 3 bases short and J 7 bases short, with 13 bases between.